The sequence of this T cell receptor beta chain was determined in a study of molecular identifiers for immune sequencing clone quantification. Comments on this clonotype: The antigen is not known.

TCRdb re-called the PCR reads through MiXCR, storing one row per CDR3 protein. There are a few hundred thousand distinct CDR3 sequences in the sample; approximately 25% occur only once, and just over 0.75% lies in the top ten. General study results and limits: Single-cell amounts of spiked Jurkat TCR RNA were reportedly detectable among approximately 1 million naive cells. Whereas naive cells kept under 1% of molecules in clones above 20 RNA copies, such clones held over 97% in effectors.

With RNA at 10%, 30% or 50%, naive CD8 libraries came from about 20,000 to 1,000,000 sorted cells. The authors gated naive CD8 T cells as CD8+CD4-CCR7+CD45RA+ for sorting. Germline CDR1 and CDR2: MNHEY and SVGEGT. The CDR3 totals 15 residues. The V and J ends lost 2 bases and 7 bases respectively, with 14 bases between them. V gene TRBV6-2 or TRBV6-3 combines with J gene TRBJ1-4; D is unclear. The sample consisted of naive CD8+ T cells from blood, with Jurkat cell RNA spiked in. Subset here: FACS-sorted CD8+CD4-CCR7+CD45RA+ naive T cells. The clonotype was recovered from a human donor in good health. Some libraries in this study had Jurkat cell RNA spiked in. The CDR3 nucleotides are TGTGCCAGCAGTTACGTGACGGAGGTCGGTGAAAAACTGTTTTTT. It translates to CASSYVTEVGEKLFF.